A single T cell receptor (beta chain) is shown here with its context. These data belong to a study of blood T cell repertoires in COVID-19. V shed 6 bases and J shed 5 bases, with 16 bases lying between them. The germline V gene encodes CDR1 SNHLY and CDR2 FYNNEI. The CDR3 consists of 14 residues. The data were produced by immunoSEQ multiplex PCR, yet TCRdb's version contains in-frame clones alone and is incomplete. The data hold about 100,000 clones, with roughly nine tenths observed a single time. The specimen was peripheral blood. The chain has TRBV2 and TRBJ2-5; D remains ambiguous. The sequence derives from a human donor with active COVID-19. The donor label of this sample is uncertain. The CDR3 DNA follows: TGTGCCAGCAGAGCCACAGAGATACGTGAGACCCAGTACTTC. This gives the protein CASRATEIRETQYF.